Below, 5 T cell receptor beta chains from the same sample are listed, as sequenced in a study of shared clonotypes between healthy human individuals. Produced via immunoSEQ multiplex PCR; TCRdb's table is partial and in-frame only. The data contain about 360,000 clones, 73% of them seen just once; the ten biggest clones take up over 9.5%. The sample comprised memory CD4+ T cells sorted from blood. Subset of the sample: CD45RA-negative fraction. The source is a man aged 25 to 40 in good health.

This chain links TRBV27 with TRBJ2-7; 10 nucleotides match TRBD1. The CDR3 totals 15 residues. With 3 bases clipped from V and 6 bases from J, the junction kept 8 bases outside the gene matches. Germline-derived CDR1 and CDR2 are MNHEY and SMNVEV (reference sequence). This chain's CDR3 is CASSFRQGAPSEQYF. The CDR3 DNA sequence: TGTGCCAGCAGTTTTAGACAGGGGGCGCCGAGCGAGCAGTACTTC.

V usage is TRBV5-4 and J usage is TRBJ2-7; TRBD1 matches at 9 bases. Germline CDR1 and CDR2: SGHNT and YYREEE (reference sequence). V gave up 4 bases and J gave up 5 bases; unmatched junction bases: 7. This CDR3 is 14 amino acids long. The CDR3 region has the DNA TGTGCCAGCAGCACCCGGACAGGGGACCACGAGCAGTACTTC. Its translation is CASSTRTGDHEQYF.

This sequence joins TRBV18 and TRBJ1-5, with 9 bases that match TRBD1. Germline assignment: CDR1 KGHSH and CDR2 LQKENI. The V segment lost 6 bases and the J segment 4 bases; nucleotides outside the gene matches: 10. This CDR3 contains 16 residues. CDR3 amino acids: CASSPFTGGANQPQHF. DNA of the CDR3: TGTGCCAGCTCCCCTTTTACAGGGGGCGCAAATCAGCCCCAGCATTTT.

The V gene is TRBV27, the J gene TRBJ1-1, with D possibly TRBD1 on 5 matching bases. This CDR3 is 14 amino acids long. Trimming stripped 8 bases from V and 4 bases from J, with 17 bases between. Germline assignment: CDR1 MNHEY and CDR2 SMNVEV (reference sequence). The CDR3 nucleotides are TGTGCCAGCTCTAGGAGGAGCGGGGGCACTGAAGCTTTCTTT. Translation gives CASSRRSGGTEAFF.

This chain connects TRBV5-1 to TRBJ2-3; 9 nucleotides align to TRBD2. Per the germline V gene, CDR1 is SGHRS and CDR2 is YFSETQ. V dropped 4 bases and J dropped 2; count of bases not matched to a gene: 5. The CDR3 extends over 15 amino acids. In nucleotides, the CDR3 is TGCGCCAGCAGCGCCGGGACTAGCAACACAGATACGCAGTATTTT. Encoded protein: CASSAGTSNTDTQYF.